The 9 T cell receptor beta chains in this list originate from one sample, sequenced in a study of T-cell memory formation after mild COVID-19. From the 5' RACE reads, TCRdb called clonotypes with MiXCR, one entry per CDR3 protein. The table lists roughly 40,000 distinct CDR3 sequences, over 6.5% of them singletons, with roughly 0.79% in the top ten. Sequenced input: PBMCs or a T cell subset sorted from them (not recorded which). The source of these receptors is an adult who had mild COVID-19 (a few samples of this study predate the infection). Cell type and time point are not known.

This clonotype was seen more than once but under ten times. V usage is TRBV30 and J usage is TRBJ2-2; no firm D call. The length of the CDR3 is 15 residues. Germline loops: CDR1 GTSNPN, CDR2 SVGIG (reference sequence). The V and J ends lost 5 bases and 1 base respectively, with 14 bases between them. The CDR3 coding sequence is TGTGCCTGGGCGTCTTGGCGAAAGAACACCGGGGAGCTGTTTTTT. Residues: CAWASWRKNTGELFF. Based on the CDR3 plus reference TRBV30 and TRBJ2-2, the full variable domain is SQTIHQWPATLVQPVGSPLSLECTVEGTSNPNLYWYRQAAGRGLQLLFYSVGIGQISSEVPQNLSASRPQDRQFILSSKKLLLSDSGFYLCAWASWRKNTGELFFGEGSRLTVL.

The sample holds many counts of this clonotype. The CDR3 DNA follows: TGCGCCAGCAGCTTGGGGGTTATAGAAGCTTTCTTT. Translation gives CASSLGVIEAFF. This rearrangement joins TRBV5-1 to TRBJ1-1; D unclear. Germline lookup yields CDR1 SGHRS and CDR2 YFSETQ. The CDR3 extends over 12 amino acids. V was shortened by 0 bases and J by 8 bases, with 8 bases between the two germline ends.

In its sample, this clonotype was seen a few times. This chain joins TRBV25-1 and TRBJ2-2; 12 positions agree with TRBD2. Trimming removed 5 bases from V and 6 bases from J; junction bases left unmatched: 7. The V gene's germline CDR1 is MGHDK and CDR2 SYGVNS. The length of the CDR3 is 16 residues. The CDR3 DNA sequence: TGTGCCAGCAGTAAATCTAGCGGGAGGGCCCCCGGGGAGCTGTTTTTT. This sequence encodes CASSKSSGRAPGELFF.

This clonotype was observed once. Just one base apart from a much larger clone, this may be a read error. DNA of the CDR3: TGTGCCAGCAGCCTGGACACAGGTAGCAATCGGCCCCAGCATTTT. It codes for CASSLDTGSNRPQHF. The chain recombines TRBV7-9 with TRBJ1-5; perhaps TRBD1 as D (5 bases). This CDR3 comprises 15 residues. Per germline, CDR1 SEHNR and CDR2 FQNEAQ (reference sequence).

This clonotype occurred many times. The chain employs TRBV30 and TRBJ2-1; D assignment may be TRBD1 or TRBD2 (6 bases each). Germline CDR1 is GTSNPN and CDR2 is SVGIG (reference sequence). The CDR3 extends over 14 amino acids. V lost 2 bases and J lost 8, with 16 bases in between. The CDR3 nucleotides read TGTGCCTGGAGTACCGACTGGGGGGCTTATGAGCAGTTCTTC. Protein product: CAWSTDWGAYEQFF.

This clonotype was seen at least ten times. This rearrangement joins TRBV20-1 to TRBJ1-5; TRBD1 is a possible D gene (5 bases). From germline, CDR1 is DFQATT and CDR2 SNEGSKA (reference sequence). The ends were cut back, 5 bases at V and 2 bases at J, with 22 bases in the middle. The CDR3 loop spans 17 amino acids. CDR3 nucleotide sequence: TGCAGTGCTGCCGCACCAATCTCATCGGGGGGCAATCAGCCCCAGCATTTT. Translated, it gives CSAAAPISSGGNQPQHF.

This clonotype came up many times. J is TRBJ2-7 and V is TRBV25-1, with TRBD2 matching over 16 bases. Trimming cost V 6 bases and J 3 bases; bases outside gene matches: 5. This CDR3 is built from 16 residues. Germline lookup yields CDR1 MGHDK and CDR2 SYGVNS. In nucleotides, the CDR3 is TGTGCCAGCAGCCCGGGACTAGCGGGAGGGCGCTACGAGCAGTACTTC. Encoded protein: CASSPGLAGGRYEQYF.

The chain has TRBV7-9 and TRBJ2-6; D gene uncertain. With 2 bases removed from V and 0 bases from J, the gap between germline ends came to 11 bases. Germline assignment: CDR1 SEHNR and CDR2 FQNEAQ (reference sequence). The CDR3 has 17 amino acids. CDR3 sequence reads: CASSLIAGNSGANVLTF. The CDR3 region has the DNA TGTGCCAGCAGCTTAATCGCCGGAAACTCTGGGGCCAACGTCCTGACTTTC. The full variable domain, in which reference TRBV7-9 and TRBJ2-6 provide the parts outside the CDR3, is DTGVSQNPRHKITKRGQNVTFRCDPISEHNRLYWYRQTLGQGPEFLTYFQNEAQLEKSRLLSDRFSAERPKGSFSTLEIQRTEQGDSAMYLCASSLIAGNSGANVLTFGAGSRLTVL.

This clonotype was picked up many times. The rearrangement links TRBV29-1 to TRBJ1-1, with D unclear. V lost 4 bases to trimming and J lost 7 bases, with 13 bases between them. The CDR3 length is 12 residues. Germline CDR1 and CDR2: SQVTM and ANQGSEA. This CDR3 reads CSVVVGVGEAFF. CDR3 bases: TGCAGCGTTGTAGTAGGAGTCGGTGAAGCTTTCTTT.